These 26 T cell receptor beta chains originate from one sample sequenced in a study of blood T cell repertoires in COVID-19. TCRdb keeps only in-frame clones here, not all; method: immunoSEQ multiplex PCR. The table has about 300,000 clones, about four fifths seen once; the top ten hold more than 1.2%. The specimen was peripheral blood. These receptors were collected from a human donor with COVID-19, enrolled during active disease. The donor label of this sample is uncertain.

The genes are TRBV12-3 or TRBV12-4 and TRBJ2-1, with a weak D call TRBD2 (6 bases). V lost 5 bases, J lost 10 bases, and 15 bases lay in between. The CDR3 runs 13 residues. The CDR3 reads CASSLPGVVEQFF. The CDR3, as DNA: TGTGCCAGCAGTCTACCGGGGGTGGTGGAGCAGTTCTTC.

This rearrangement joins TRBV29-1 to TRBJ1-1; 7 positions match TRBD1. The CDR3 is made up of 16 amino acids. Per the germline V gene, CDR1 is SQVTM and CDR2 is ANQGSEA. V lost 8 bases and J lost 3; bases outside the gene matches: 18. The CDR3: CSIRQGFSKEHTEAFF. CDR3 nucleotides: TGCAGCATCCGACAGGGTTTCTCCAAGGAACACACTGAAGCTTTCTTT.

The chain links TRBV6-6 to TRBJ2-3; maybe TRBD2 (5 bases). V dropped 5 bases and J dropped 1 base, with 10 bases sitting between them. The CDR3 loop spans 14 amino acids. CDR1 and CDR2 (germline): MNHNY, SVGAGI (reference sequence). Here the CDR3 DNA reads TGTGCCAGCAGTGCGAGCGGCCGCACAGATACGCAGTATTTT. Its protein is CASSASGRTDTQYF.

The CDR3: CASSQVAGGPGTGELFF. As DNA, the CDR3 is TGTGCCAGCAGCCAAGTGGCGGGAGGGCCGGGCACCGGGGAGCTGTTTTTT. The chain uses TRBV3-1 (or the pseudogene TRBV3-2) and TRBJ2-2; 9 nucleotides agree with TRBD2. CDR3 size: 17 residues. Unmatched junction bases numbered 7, after V lost 1 base and J lost 4 bases. The germline V gene encodes CDR1 LGHDT and CDR2 YNNKEL (reference sequence).

In DNA form, the CDR3 reads TGTGCCAGCAGCCCTGGGGGGAGGACCGGGGAGCTGTTTTTT. As protein: CASSPGGRTGELFF. The rearrangement links TRBV11-2 to TRBJ2-2; TRBD2 might be the D (6 bases). The CDR3 has 14 amino acids. Germline CDR1 is SGHAT and CDR2 is FQNNGV. The V gene lost 5 bases and the J gene lost 5 bases, with 12 bases spanning the gap.

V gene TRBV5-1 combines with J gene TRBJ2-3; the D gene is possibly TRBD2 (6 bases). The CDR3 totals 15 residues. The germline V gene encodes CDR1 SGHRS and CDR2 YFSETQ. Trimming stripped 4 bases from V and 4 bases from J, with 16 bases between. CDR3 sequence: CASSPGLTRSDTQYF. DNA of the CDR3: TGCGCCAGCAGCCCGGGACTGACTAGGTCAGATACGCAGTATTTT. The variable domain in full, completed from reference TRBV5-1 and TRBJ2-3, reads KAGVTQTPRYLIKTRGQQVTLSCSPISGHRSVSWYQQTPGQGLQFLFEYFSETQRNKGNFPGRFSGRQFSNSRSEMNVSTLELGDSALYLCASSPGLTRSDTQYFGPGTRLTVL.

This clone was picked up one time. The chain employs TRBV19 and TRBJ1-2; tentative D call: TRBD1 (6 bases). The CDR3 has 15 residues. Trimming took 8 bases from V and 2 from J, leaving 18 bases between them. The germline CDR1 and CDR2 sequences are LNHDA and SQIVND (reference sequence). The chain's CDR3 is CASVNTGGANYGYTF. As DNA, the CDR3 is TGTGCCAGTGTCAACACGGGGGGGGCGAACTATGGCTACACCTTC. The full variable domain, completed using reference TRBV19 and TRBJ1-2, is DGGITQSPKYLFRKEGQNVTLSCEQNLNHDAMYWYRQDPGQGLRLIYYSQIVNDFQKGDIAEGYSVSREKKESFPLTVTSAQKNPTAFYLCASVNTGGANYGYTFGSGTRLTVV.

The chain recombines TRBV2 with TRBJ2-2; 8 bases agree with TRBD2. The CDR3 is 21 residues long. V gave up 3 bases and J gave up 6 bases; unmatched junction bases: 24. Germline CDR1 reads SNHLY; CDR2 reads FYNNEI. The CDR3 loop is CASSERADFSGTRGPPGELFF. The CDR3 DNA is TGTGCCAGCAGTGAGCGGGCAGACTTTAGCGGGACGCGGGGCCCGCCCGGGGAGCTGTTTTTT.

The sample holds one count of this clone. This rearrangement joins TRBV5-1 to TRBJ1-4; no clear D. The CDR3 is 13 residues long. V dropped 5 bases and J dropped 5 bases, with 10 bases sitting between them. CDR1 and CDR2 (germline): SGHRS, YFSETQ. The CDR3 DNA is TGCGCCAGCAGAATACAGTTGAATGAAAAACTGTTTTTT. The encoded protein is CASRIQLNEKLFF.

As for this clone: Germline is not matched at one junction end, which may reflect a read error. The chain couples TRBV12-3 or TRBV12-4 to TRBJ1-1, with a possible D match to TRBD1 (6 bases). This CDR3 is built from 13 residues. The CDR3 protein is CASSLYRAPDAFF. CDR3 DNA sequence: TGTGCCAGCAGCCTCTACAGGGCTCCTGACGCTTTCTTT.

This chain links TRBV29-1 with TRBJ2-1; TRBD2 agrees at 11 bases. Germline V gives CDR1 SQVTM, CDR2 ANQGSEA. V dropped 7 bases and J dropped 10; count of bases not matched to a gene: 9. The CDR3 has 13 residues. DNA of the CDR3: TGCAGCGCCAAACTAGCGGGAGCAGACGAGCAGTTCTTC. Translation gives CSAKLAGADEQFF.

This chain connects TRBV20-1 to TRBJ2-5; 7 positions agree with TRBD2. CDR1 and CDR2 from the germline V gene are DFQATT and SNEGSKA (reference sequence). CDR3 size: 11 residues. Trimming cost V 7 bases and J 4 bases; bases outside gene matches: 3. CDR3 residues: CSVAGRETQYF. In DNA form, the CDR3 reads TGCAGTGTAGCGGGTCGAGAGACCCAGTACTTC.

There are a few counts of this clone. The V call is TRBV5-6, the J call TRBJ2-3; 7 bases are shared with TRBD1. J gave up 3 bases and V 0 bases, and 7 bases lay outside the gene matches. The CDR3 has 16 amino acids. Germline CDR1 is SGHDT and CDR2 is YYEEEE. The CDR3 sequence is CASSLDTGVRTDTQYF. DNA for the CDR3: TGTGCCAGCAGCTTGGATACAGGGGTCAGGACAGATACGCAGTATTTT. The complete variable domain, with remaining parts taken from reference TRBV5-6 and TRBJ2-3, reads DAGVTQSPTHLIKTRGQQVTLRCSPKSGHDTVSWYQQALGQGPQFIFQYYEEEERQRGNFPDRFSGHQFPNYSSELNVNALLLGDSALYLCASSLDTGVRTDTQYFGPGTRLTVL.

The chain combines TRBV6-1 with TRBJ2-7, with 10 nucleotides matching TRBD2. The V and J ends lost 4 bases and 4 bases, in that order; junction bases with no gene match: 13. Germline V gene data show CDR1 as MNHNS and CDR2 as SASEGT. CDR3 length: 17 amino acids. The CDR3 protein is CASSGRVSGRTRYEQYF. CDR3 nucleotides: TGTGCCAGCAGTGGAAGGGTTAGCGGGAGGACCAGATACGAGCAGTACTTC.

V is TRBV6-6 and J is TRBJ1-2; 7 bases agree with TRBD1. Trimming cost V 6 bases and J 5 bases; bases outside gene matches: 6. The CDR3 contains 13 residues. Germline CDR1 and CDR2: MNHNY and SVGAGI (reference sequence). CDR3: CASRGGQKYGYTF. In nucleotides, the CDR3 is TGTGCCAGCAGGGGGGGACAGAAATATGGCTACACCTTC.

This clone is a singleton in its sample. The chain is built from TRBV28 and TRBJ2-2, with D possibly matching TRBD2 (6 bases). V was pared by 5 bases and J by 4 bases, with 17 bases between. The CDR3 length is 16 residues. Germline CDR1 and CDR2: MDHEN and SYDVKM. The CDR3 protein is CASSPQKNSGTGELFF. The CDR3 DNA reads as TGTGCCAGCAGTCCTCAAAAAAATAGCGGCACCGGGGAGCTGTTTTTT. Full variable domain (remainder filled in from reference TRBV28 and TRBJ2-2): DVKVTQSSRYLVKRTGEKVFLECVQDMDHENMFWYRQDPGLGLRLIYFSYDVKMKEKGDIPEGYSVSREKKERFSLILESASTNQTSMYLCASSPQKNSGTGELFFGEGSRLTVL.

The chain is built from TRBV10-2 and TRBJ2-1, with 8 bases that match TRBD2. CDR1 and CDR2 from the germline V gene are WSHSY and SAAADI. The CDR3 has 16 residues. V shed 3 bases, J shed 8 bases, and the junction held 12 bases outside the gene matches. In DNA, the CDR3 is TGCGCCAGCAGTGATGCGGCGGGAGGTTATCAGGATGAGCAGTTCTTC. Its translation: CASSDAAGGYQDEQFF.

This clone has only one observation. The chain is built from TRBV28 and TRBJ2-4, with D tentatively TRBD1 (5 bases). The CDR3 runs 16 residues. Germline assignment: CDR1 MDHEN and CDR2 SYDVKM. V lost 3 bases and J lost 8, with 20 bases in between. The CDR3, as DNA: TGTGCCAGCAGTTTTAGCCGCGCACAGGTGCTCGACATTCAGTACTTC. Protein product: CASSFSRAQVLDIQYF.

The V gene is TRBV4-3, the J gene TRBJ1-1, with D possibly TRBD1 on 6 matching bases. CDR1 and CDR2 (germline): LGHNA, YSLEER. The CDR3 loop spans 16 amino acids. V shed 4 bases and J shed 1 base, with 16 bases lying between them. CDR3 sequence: CASSPGGAASNTEAFF. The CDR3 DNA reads TGCGCCAGCAGCCCCGGGGGGGCGGCGTCGAACACTGAAGCTTTCTTT.

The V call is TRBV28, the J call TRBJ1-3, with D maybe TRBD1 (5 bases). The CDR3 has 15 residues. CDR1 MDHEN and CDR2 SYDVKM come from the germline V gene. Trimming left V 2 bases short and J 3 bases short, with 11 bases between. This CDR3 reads CASSLGQGSGNTIYF. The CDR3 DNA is TGTGCCAGCAGTTTAGGCCAGGGTAGTGGAAACACCATATATTTT.

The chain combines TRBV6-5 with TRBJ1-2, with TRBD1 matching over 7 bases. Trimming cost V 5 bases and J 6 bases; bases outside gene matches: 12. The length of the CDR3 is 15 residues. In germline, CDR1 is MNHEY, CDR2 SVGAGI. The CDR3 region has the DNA TGTGCCAGCAGTCCCTACGACAGGGTGGTTCATGGCTACACCTTC. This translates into CASSPYDRVVHGYTF.

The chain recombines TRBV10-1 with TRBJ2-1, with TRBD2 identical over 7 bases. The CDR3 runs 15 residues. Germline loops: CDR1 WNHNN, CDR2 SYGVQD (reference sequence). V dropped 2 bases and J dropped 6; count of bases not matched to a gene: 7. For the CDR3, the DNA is TGCGCCAGCAGTGAGGGGACTACCCTCCTCAATGAGCAGTTCTTC. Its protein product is CASSEGTTLLNEQFF.

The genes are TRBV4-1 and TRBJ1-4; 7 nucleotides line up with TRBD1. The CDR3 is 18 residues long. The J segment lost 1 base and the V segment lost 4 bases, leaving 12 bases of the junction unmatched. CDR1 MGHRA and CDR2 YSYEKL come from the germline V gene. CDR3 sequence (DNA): TGCGCCAGCAGCCCGCCTAACAGGGGAAGTGAAACTAATGAAAAACTGTTTTTT. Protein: CASSPPNRGSETNEKLFF.

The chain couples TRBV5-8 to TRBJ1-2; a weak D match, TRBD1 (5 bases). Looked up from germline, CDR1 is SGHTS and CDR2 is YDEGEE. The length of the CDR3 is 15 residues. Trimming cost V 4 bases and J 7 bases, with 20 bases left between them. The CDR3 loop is CASSPLGLYSSGYTF. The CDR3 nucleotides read TGTGCCAGCAGCCCACTGGGACTTTACTCCTCTGGCTACACCTTC.

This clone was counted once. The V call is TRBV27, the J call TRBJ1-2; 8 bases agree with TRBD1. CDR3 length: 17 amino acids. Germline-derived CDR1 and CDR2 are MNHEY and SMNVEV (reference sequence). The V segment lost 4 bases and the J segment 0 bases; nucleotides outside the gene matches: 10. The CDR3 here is CASSSSRDRFSNYGYTF. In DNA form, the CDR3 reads TGTGCCAGCAGTTCTTCCCGGGACAGGTTTTCTAACTATGGCTACACCTTC.

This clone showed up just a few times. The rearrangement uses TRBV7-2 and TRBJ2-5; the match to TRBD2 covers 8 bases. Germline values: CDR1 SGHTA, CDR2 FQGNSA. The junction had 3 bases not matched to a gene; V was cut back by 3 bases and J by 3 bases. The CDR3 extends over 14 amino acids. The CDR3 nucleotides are TGTGCCAGCAGCTTTAGCGGGACGAAAGAGACCCAGTACTTC. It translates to CASSFSGTKETQYF.